Detailed here is one T cell receptor (beta chain). Its specificity is not known. These data come from a study of cytomegalovirus exposure and HLA in healthy donors. Whole-study findings and limits: In a later analysis, HLA-associated TCR beta chains were more clonally expanded than equally common others.

Nominally healthy donors were sampled, though unrecorded immune exposures were likely. Primers for the PCR totalled 60 Vbeta and 13 Jbeta. Repertoires were generated with immunoSEQ multiplex PCR, while TCRdb's copy carries only in-frame clones and drops some. This table has about 170,000 clones, 73% appearing once. This CDR3 is built from 14 residues. V shed 2 bases and J shed 7 bases, with 12 bases lying between them. Germline V lookup: CDR1 SGHTS, CDR2 YDEGEE. The sample consisted of PBMCs. The TCR originated in a woman between 18 and 30 years old in good health and CMV-seropositive. V gene TRBV5-8 combines with J gene TRBJ2-2, with TRBD1 as a possible D gene (6 bases). The CDR3 loop reads CASSLNRENGELFF. The DNA of the CDR3 is TGTGCCAGCAGCTTAAACAGGGAAAACGGGGAGCTGTTTTTT. Full variable domain (outside the CDR3, taken from reference TRBV5-8 and TRBJ2-2): EAGVTQSPTHLIKTRGQQATLRCSPISGHTSVYWYQQALGLGLQFLLWYDEGEERNRGNFPPRFSGRQFPNYSSELNVNALELEDSALYLCASSLNRENGELFFGEGSRLTVL.